The 5 T cell receptor beta chains below come from one sample, sequenced in a study of T cell repertoires in cytomegalovirus infection. MiXCR, run by TCRdb on the reads, gives a single entry per CDR3 protein. Of 200,000 or so distinct CDR3 sequences in the sample, roughly 20% were seen once. Sequencing was performed on PBMCs. These receptors came from a human donor in good health (CMV status not recorded). Some clones in this sample may be carry-over from other donors' samples.

There are many counts of this clonotype. The J gene is TRBJ1-1, the V gene TRBV7-9; 8 nucleotides align to TRBD1. Trimming cost V 0 bases and J 7 bases; bases outside gene matches: 4. CDR3 length: 14 amino acids. Germline V gives CDR1 SEHNR, CDR2 FQNEAQ (reference sequence). Here the CDR3 reads CASSLATTGDEAFF. The CDR3, as DNA: TGTGCCAGCAGCTTAGCCACGACAGGGGATGAAGCTTTCTTT. The whole variable domain, filled in from reference TRBV7-9 and TRBJ1-1, reads DTGVSQNPRHKITKRGQNVTFRCDPISEHNRLYWYRQTLGQGPEFLTYFQNEAQLEKSRLLSDRFSAERPKGSFSTLEIQRTEQGDSAMYLCASSLATTGDEAFFGQGTRLTVV.

The chain recombines TRBV7-2 with TRBJ2-2; TRBD2 is a possible D gene (6 bases). Trimming removed 1 base from V and 3 bases from J, with 18 bases in between. Germline values: CDR1 SGHTA, CDR2 FQGNSA. This CDR3 is built from 18 residues. The CDR3: CASSLEFTAEGYTGELFF. In DNA form, the CDR3 reads TGTGCCAGCAGCTTAGAGTTCACAGCGGAGGGTTACACCGGGGAGCTGTTTTTT.

In its sample, this clonotype was seen many times. The rearrangement links TRBV12-3 or TRBV12-4 to TRBJ2-7, with D unresolved. This CDR3 spans 13 amino acids. V dropped 5 bases and J dropped 0 bases, with 8 bases sitting between them. CDR3 region: CASSPRSSYEQYF. CDR3 nucleotides: TGTGCCAGCAGTCCACGGAGCTCCTACGAGCAGTACTTC.

Many counts were recorded for this clonotype. The CDR3 protein is CASSLEGPYEQYF. CDR3 in DNA: TGTGCCAGCAGCTTAGAAGGCCCTTACGAGCAGTACTTC. The rearrangement uses TRBV7-2 and TRBJ2-7; D is ambiguous. V lost 1 base, J lost 4 bases, and 8 bases lay in between. Germline loops: CDR1 SGHTA, CDR2 FQGNSA. The CDR3 length is 13 residues.

This clonotype was seen a handful of times. The chain carries TRBV11-2 and TRBJ2-6, with TRBD1 matching 8 bases. CDR1 and CDR2 (germline): SGHAT, FQNNGV. The CDR3 totals 22 residues. V lost 0 bases to trimming and J lost 0 bases; unmatched junction nucleotides: 16. CDR3 bases: TGTGCCAGCAGCTTAGATGGGCTAGCAGGTGACAGGGGATTCTCTGGGGCCAACGTCCTGACTTTC. The encoded protein is CASSLDGLAGDRGFSGANVLTF.